One and the same sample provided the 17 T cell receptor beta chains below, sequenced in a study of cytomegalovirus exposure and HLA in healthy donors. Use of 60 Vbeta and 13 Jbeta primers characterized the PCR. Using immunoSEQ multiplex PCR, the repertoire was profiled, and TCRdb retains in-frame clones only, with some absent. The sample holds about 67,000 clones, 68% seen once. The sample was PBMCs. Source of these receptors: a woman younger than 45 in good health and CMV-seronegative.

This clone has only a few counts. V usage is TRBV5-4 and J usage is TRBJ2-5, with 8 bases lining up with TRBD2. Unmatched junction bases numbered 7, after V lost 0 bases and J lost 0 bases. The CDR3 extends over 17 amino acids. Germline V lookup: CDR1 SGHNT, CDR2 YYREEE (reference sequence). CDR3 region: CASSLGYAGGHQETQYF. DNA of the CDR3: TGTGCCAGCAGCTTGGGGTATGCGGGGGGCCACCAAGAGACCCAGTACTTC.

The chain employs TRBV18 and TRBJ2-1; 14 bases map to TRBD2. Germline-derived CDR1 and CDR2 are KGHSH and LQKENI. The V and J ends lost 3 bases and 0 bases, in that order; junction bases with no gene match: 7. The CDR3 is 19 amino acids. The CDR3 DNA reads TGTGCCAGCTCACCGGAAGGGACTAGCGGGGGTAGCTCCTACAATGAGCAGTTCTTC. Translated, it gives CASSPEGTSGGSSYNEQFF.

The chain recombines TRBV19 with TRBJ2-2, with TRBD2 as a possible D gene (6 bases). This CDR3 region has 14 residues. Deletions cut 7 bases from V and 5 bases from J, with 14 bases between. The germline V gene has CDR1 LNHDA and CDR2 SQIVND (reference sequence). CDR3 protein: CASKLAVATGELFF. The CDR3, as DNA: TGTGCCAGTAAACTAGCCGTGGCGACCGGGGAGCTGTTTTTT.

This clone has just a few counts. V usage is TRBV19 and J usage is TRBJ1-5, with D perhaps TRBD1 (5 bases). The CDR3 is made up of 13 amino acids. Trimming removed 10 bases at V and 4 bases at J, with 14 bases between. Germline-derived CDR1 and CDR2 are LNHDA and SQIVND (reference sequence). The CDR3 here is CATQGLGNQPQHF. CDR3 nucleotides: TGTGCCACCCAGGGCCTAGGGAATCAGCCCCAGCATTTT.

The V gene is TRBV11-3, the J gene TRBJ1-1; D unclear. CDR3 length: 14 amino acids. V dropped 2 bases and J dropped 6 bases, with 13 bases sitting between them. Germline V CDR1 and CDR2: SGHNT, YENEEA. As DNA, the CDR3 is TGTGCCAGCAGCTTAAGCGGGGAATACTCTGAAGCTTTCTTT. It yields the protein CASSLSGEYSEAFF.

The CDR3 DNA is TGTGCCAGCAGCAGACCACAGGGGAACTATGGCTACACCTTC. Translating gives CASSRPQGNYGYTF. This chain joins TRBV5-5 and TRBJ1-2, with TRBD1 matching over 7 bases. The CDR3 is 14 residues long. The germline CDR1 and CDR2 sequences are SGHKS and YYEKEE (reference sequence). Trimming cost V 4 bases and J 2 bases; bases outside gene matches: 5.

Concerning this clone itself: The same CDR3 is also encoded by other DNA sequences in this sample. The V and J genes are TRBV27 and TRBJ1-1; 7 bases are shared with TRBD1. Germline V gene sequence: CDR1 MNHEY, CDR2 SMNVEV (reference sequence). Trimming cost V 6 bases and J 4 bases; bases outside gene matches: 20. CDR3 size: 18 residues. The CDR3 loop is CASSWTRRAGGLGTEAFF. CDR3 coding DNA: TGTGCCAGCAGCTGGACGAGGCGAGCAGGGGGTTTGGGCACTGAAGCTTTCTTT.

This clone was observed a handful of times. The chain links TRBV5-4 to TRBJ1-6, with 7 positions matching TRBD1. J gave up 9 bases and V 3 bases, and 6 bases lay outside the gene matches. CDR1 is SGHNT and CDR2 is YYREEE in the germline V gene (reference sequence). CDR3 length equals 14 residues. This chain's CDR3 is CASSSRTGSSPLHF. CDR3 coding DNA: TGTGCCAGCAGCTCGAGGACAGGTTCTTCACCCCTCCACTTT.

The chain recombines TRBV29-1 with TRBJ1-2; tentative D call: TRBD1 (6 bases). CDR1 is SQVTM, CDR2 ANQGSEA, per germline. The V end was cut by 7 bases, the J end by 8 bases, with 17 bases between. CDR3 size: 12 residues. CDR3 sequence reads: CSASGTQSGYTF. For the CDR3, the DNA is TGCAGCGCTTCCGGGACACAGTCGGGCTACACCTTC.

This clone was recorded once. V is TRBV6-1 and J is TRBJ1-6; D is uncertain. Between the trimmed V and J ends, which lost 5 bases and 8 bases, there was a span of 10 bases. The V gene's germline CDR1 is MNHNS and CDR2 SASEGT. The CDR3 is 13 residues long. The CDR3 reads CASSPRSDSPLHF. As DNA, the CDR3 is TGTGCCAGCAGTCCCCGGTCGGATTCACCCCTCCACTTT.

CDR3 amino acids: CSVGGLSYEQYF. The CDR3, as DNA: TGCAGCGTCGGGGGACTGAGCTACGAGCAGTACTTC. The rearrangement uses TRBV29-1 and TRBJ2-7, with D possibly TRBD2 on 6 matching bases. The CDR3 extends over 12 amino acids. CDR1 and CDR2 from the germline V gene are SQVTM and ANQGSEA. V was pared by 6 bases and J by 3 bases, with 12 bases between.

The rearrangement links TRBV10-2 to TRBJ1-3; no definite D call. The V end was cut by 3 bases, the J end by 1 base, with 7 bases between. The CDR3 contains 14 residues. Per germline, CDR1 WSHSY and CDR2 SAAADI. CDR3 residues: CASSDGFSGNTIYF. The CDR3 DNA follows: TGCGCCAGCAGTGATGGCTTTTCTGGAAACACCATATATTTT.

About this clone itself: An end of the junction differs from the germline gene, which may be a read error. The CDR3, as DNA: TGTTCCAGCAGGAATCCAGGGGTTGGGAACACTGAAGCTTTCTTT. Translation gives CSSRNPGVGNTEAFF. The rearrangement links TRBV7-9 to TRBJ1-1, with a possible D match to TRBD1 (6 bases). Looked up from germline, CDR1 is SEHNR and CDR2 is FQNEAQ (reference sequence). The CDR3 length is 15 residues.

This chain joins TRBV18 and TRBJ2-7; D unresolved. The CDR3 is made up of 12 amino acids. CDR1 KGHSH and CDR2 LQKENI come from the germline V gene. V lost 0 bases and J 7 bases, leaving 7 bases between the germline ends. The CDR3 DNA follows: TGTGCCAGCTCACCACCGAGAGGTGAGCAGTACTTC. Amino acids: CASSPPRGEQYF.

This clone was counted once. The chain couples TRBV27 to TRBJ2-5; D perhaps matches TRBD2 (5 bases). Trimming stripped 6 bases from V and 2 bases from J, with 10 bases between. Germline values: CDR1 MNHEY, CDR2 SMNVEV (reference sequence). The CDR3 runs 13 residues. The CDR3 coding sequence is TGTGCCAGCAGAGCCGGGGTGCAAGAGACCCAGTACTTC. Encoded protein: CASRAGVQETQYF.

This clone was seen a few times. The V and J genes are TRBV18 and TRBJ1-1; no clear D gene. The CDR3 runs to 14 residues. Germline loops: CDR1 KGHSH, CDR2 LQKENI. V lost 3 bases to trimming and J lost 6 bases, with 14 bases between them. CDR3 nucleotide sequence: TGTGCCAGCTCACCCTCTCCCGGTATCTCTGAAGCTTTCTTT. It specifies CASSPSPGISEAFF.

The chain has TRBV5-1 and TRBJ1-1, with TRBD1 as a possible D gene (6 bases). This CDR3 is 13 amino acids long. Germline assignment: CDR1 SGHRS and CDR2 YFSETQ. V was cut by 6 bases and J by 0 bases, with 9 bases left in between. The CDR3 coding sequence is TGCGCCAGCACGGGGGGCCTGAACACTGAAGCTTTCTTT. It codes for CASTGGLNTEAFF.